This TCR beta chain was recorded in a study of T cells after yellow fever vaccination. As for the study in general: Preparation used SMART-Seq v4 Ultra Low Input for the low-cell-number fractions. Study results and limitations: Abundant contaminating clonotypes from the bulk population could appear in FACS-sorted repertoires.

Worth noting for this clonotype: Its matching antigen is unknown. Because the library targeted alpha chains, this beta chain is an off-target read whose size means little.

The CDR3 runs to 14 residues. Germline V gene lookup returns CDR1 DFQATT and CDR2 SNEGSKA (reference sequence). V was clipped by 1 base and J by 8 bases, with 15 bases between them. 5'RACE template switching produced TCR cDNA carrying a universal primer site and UMIs. TCRdb called the 5' RACE reads again in MiXCR, with one record for every CDR3 protein. The table shows some 280 distinct CDR3 sequences, with roughly 92% occurring only once. The J gene is TRBJ2-1, the V gene TRBV20-1; weak D call: TRBD2 (6 bases). The sequence came from a man aged 18 to 29 who received the YFV17D yellow fever vaccine. The sequencing here drew on CD8+ T cells sorted from PBMCs, taken 10 days after the yellow fever booster vaccination. CDR3 nucleotide sequence: TGCAGTGCTAGAGCGCCCCGGGGAGGCGATGAGCAGTTCTTC. Translation gives CSARAPRGGDEQFF.